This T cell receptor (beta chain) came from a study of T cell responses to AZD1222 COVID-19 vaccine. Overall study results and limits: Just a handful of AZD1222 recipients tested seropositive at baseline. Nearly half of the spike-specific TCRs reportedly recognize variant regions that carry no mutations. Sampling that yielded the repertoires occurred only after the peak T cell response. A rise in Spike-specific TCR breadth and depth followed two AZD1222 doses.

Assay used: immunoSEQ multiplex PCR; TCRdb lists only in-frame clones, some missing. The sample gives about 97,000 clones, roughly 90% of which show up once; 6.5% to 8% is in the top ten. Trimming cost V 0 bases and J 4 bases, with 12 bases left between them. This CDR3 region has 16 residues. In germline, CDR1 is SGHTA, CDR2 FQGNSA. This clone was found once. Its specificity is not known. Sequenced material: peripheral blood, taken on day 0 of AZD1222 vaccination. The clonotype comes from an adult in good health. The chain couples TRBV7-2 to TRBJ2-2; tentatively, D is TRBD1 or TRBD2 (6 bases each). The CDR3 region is CASSLAGGAFTGELFF. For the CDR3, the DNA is TGTGCCAGCAGCTTAGCGGGGGGCGCTTTCACCGGGGAGCTGTTTTTT. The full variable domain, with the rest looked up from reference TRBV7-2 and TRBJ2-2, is GAGVSQSPSNKVTEKGKDVELRCDPISGHTALYWYRQSLGQGLEFLIYFQGNSAPDKSGLPSDRFSAERTGGSVSTLTIQRTQQEDSAVYLCASSLAGGAFTGELFFGEGSRLTVL.